This T cell receptor beta chain was captured by sequencing in a study of human CD8 memory T cell subsets. Libraries for TCR beta were constructed using UMI-labeled 5' RACE. With the 5' RACE reads reprocessed, TCRdb shows one record per CDR3 protein and no DNA. Here the sample table reports about 10,000 distinct CDR3 sequences. CD8+ T cells were isolated by negative magnetic selection. CDR3 length: 16 amino acids. Germline lookup yields CDR1 LNHNV and CDR2 YYDKDF (reference sequence). This receptor was taken from a human donor in good health. Sequencing input: CD8+ T cells from PBMCs. The rearrangement uses TRBV15 and TRBJ2-1; TCRdb names TRBD2, which stays unverified in the absence of DNA. CDR3 in amino acids: CATSSEGLAGIEEQFF.